This T cell receptor beta chain was captured by sequencing in a study of T cells in Graves' hyperthyroidism and ophthalmopathy. Hyperthyroidism had been newly diagnosed in patients aged 18 to 65, and its duration was under 2 months. V gave up 7 bases and J gave up 1 base, with 10 bases separating them. In germline, CDR1 is LNHDA, CDR2 SQIVND (reference sequence). The CDR3 covers 13 residues. TCR beta CDR3 regions were amplified from RNA transcripts. Using the HTBI primer set, a first-round RT-PCR was run on the TCR CDR3. TCRdb redid the calling of the multiplex PCR reads with MiXCR, one entry per CDR3 protein. The sample lists around 540,000 distinct CDR3 sequences; 35% to 55% were seen once.

This TCR was recovered from a woman aged 18-30 years with Graves' hyperthyroidism. V is TRBV19 and J is TRBJ1-1; a possible D gene is TRBD1 (5 bases). Material for sequencing was peripheral blood or thyroid tissue (not recorded which). CDR3 loop: CASNARENTEAFF. DNA for the CDR3: TGTGCCAGTAATGCCAGGGAGAACACTGAAGCTTTCTTT.